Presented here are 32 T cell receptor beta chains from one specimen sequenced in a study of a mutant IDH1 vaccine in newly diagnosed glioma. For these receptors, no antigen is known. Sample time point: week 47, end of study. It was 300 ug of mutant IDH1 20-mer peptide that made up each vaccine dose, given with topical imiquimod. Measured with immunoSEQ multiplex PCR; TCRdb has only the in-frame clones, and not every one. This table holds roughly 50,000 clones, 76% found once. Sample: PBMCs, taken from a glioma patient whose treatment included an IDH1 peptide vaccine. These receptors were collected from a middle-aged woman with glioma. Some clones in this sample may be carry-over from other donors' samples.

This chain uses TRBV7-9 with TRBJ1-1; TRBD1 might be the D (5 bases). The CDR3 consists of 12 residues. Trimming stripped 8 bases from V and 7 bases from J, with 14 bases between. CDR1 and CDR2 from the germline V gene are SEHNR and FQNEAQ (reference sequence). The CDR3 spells CASARGGGEAFF. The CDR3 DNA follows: TGTGCCAGCGCTAGGGGTGGTGGTGAAGCTTTCTTT. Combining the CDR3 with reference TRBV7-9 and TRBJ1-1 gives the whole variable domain DTGVSQNPRHKITKRGQNVTFRCDPISEHNRLYWYRQTLGQGPEFLTYFQNEAQLEKSRLLSDRFSAERPKGSFSTLEIQRTEQGDSAMYLCASARGGGEAFFGQGTRLTVV.

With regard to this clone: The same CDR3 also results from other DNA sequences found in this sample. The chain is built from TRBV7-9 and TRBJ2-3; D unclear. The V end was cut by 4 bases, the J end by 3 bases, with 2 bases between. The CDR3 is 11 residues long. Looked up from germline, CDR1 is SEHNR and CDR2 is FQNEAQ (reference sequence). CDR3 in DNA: TGTGCCAGCAGCTCTACAGATACGCAGTATTTT. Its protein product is CASSSTDTQYF.

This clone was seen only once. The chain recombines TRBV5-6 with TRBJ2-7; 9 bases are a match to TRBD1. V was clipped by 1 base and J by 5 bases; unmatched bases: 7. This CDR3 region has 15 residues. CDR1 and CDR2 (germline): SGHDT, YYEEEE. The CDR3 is CASSLRTGVYHEQYF. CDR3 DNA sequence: TGTGCCAGCAGCTTGAGGACAGGGGTTTACCACGAGCAGTACTTC. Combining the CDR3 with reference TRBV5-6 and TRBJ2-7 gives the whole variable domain DAGVTQSPTHLIKTRGQQVTLRCSPKSGHDTVSWYQQALGQGPQFIFQYYEEEERQRGNFPDRFSGHQFPNYSSELNVNALLLGDSALYLCASSLRTGVYHEQYFGPGTRLTVT.

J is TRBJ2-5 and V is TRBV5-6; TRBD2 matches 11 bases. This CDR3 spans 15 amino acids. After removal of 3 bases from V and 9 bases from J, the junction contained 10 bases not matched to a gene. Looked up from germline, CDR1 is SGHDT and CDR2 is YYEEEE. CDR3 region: CASSSPGLAASSQYF. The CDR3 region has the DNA TGTGCCAGCAGCTCGCCGGGACTAGCGGCTTCGTCCCAGTACTTC.

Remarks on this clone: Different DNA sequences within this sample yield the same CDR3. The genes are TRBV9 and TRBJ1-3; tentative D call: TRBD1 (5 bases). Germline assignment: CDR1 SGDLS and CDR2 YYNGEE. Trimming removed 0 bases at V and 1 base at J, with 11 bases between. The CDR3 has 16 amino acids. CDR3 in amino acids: CASSVGPGGSGNTIYF. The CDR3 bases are TGTGCCAGCAGCGTAGGTCCGGGGGGATCTGGAAACACCATATATTTT.

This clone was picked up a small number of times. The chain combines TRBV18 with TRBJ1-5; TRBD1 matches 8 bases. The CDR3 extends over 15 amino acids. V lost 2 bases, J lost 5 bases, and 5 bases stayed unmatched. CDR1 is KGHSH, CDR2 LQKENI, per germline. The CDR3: CASSPDRGSYQPQHF. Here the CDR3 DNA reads TGTGCCAGCTCACCAGACAGGGGTTCGTATCAGCCCCAGCATTTT.

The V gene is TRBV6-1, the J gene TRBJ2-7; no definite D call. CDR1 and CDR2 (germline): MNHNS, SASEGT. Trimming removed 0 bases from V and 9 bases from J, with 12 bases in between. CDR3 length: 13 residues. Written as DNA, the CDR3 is TGTGCCAGCAGTGAAGCCGTCCTCACCCCGCAGTACTTC. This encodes CASSEAVLTPQYF.

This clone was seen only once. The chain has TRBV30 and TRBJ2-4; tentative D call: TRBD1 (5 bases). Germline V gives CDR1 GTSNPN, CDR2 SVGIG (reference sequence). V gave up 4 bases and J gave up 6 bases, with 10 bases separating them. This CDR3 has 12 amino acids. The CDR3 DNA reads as TGTGCCTGGAACAGGTGGGGAAACATTCAGTACTTC. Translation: CAWNRWGNIQYF.

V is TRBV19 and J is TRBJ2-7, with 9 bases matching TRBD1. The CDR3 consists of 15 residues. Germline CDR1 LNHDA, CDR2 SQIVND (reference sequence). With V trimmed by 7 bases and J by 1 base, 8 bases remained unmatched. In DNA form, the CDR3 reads TGTGCCAGTACCGGGACAGGGTTAGGGTCCTACGAGCAGTACTTC. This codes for CASTGTGLGSYEQYF. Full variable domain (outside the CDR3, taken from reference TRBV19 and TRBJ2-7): DGGITQSPKYLFRKEGQNVTLSCEQNLNHDAMYWYRQDPGQGLRLIYYSQIVNDFQKGDIAEGYSVSREKKESFPLTVTSAQKNPTAFYLCASTGTGLGSYEQYFGPGTRLTVT.

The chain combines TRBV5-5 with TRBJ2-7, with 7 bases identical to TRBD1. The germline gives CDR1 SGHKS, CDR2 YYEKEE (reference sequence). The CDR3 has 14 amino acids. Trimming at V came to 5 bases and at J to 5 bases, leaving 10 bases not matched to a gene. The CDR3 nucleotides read TGTGCCAGCAGGGAGGCCGGGACAGCTAACGAGCAGTACTTC. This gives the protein CASREAGTANEQYF.

CDR3 sequence reads: CASSKWGATGITQYF. CDR3 coding DNA: TGTGCCAGCAGCAAATGGGGGGCGACAGGGATAACGCAGTATTTT. The chain couples TRBV2 to TRBJ2-3, with D perhaps matching TRBD1 (7 bases). V was trimmed by 6 bases and J by 9 bases, leaving 22 bases between them. The CDR3 totals 15 residues. Germline CDR1 SNHLY, CDR2 FYNNEI.

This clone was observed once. CDR3 region: CASTLGDSTEAFF. CDR3 sequence (DNA): TGTGCCAGCACCCTAGGGGATAGCACTGAAGCTTTCTTT. The V call is TRBV9, the J call TRBJ1-1; D may be TRBD1 (5 bases). The CDR3 length is 13 residues. Germline V gene data show CDR1 as SGDLS and CDR2 as YYNGEE. V was shortened by 6 bases and J by 4 bases, with 13 bases between the two germline ends. The whole variable domain, remainder taken from reference TRBV9 and TRBJ1-1, is DSGVTQTPKHLITATGQRVTLRCSPRSGDLSVYWYQQSLDQGLQFLIQYYNGEERAKGNILERFSAQQFPDLHSELNLSSLELGDSALYFCASTLGDSTEAFFGQGTRLTVV.

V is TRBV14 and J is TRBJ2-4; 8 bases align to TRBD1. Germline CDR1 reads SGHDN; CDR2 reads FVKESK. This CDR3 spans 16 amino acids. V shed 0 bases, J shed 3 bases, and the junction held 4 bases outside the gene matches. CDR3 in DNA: TGTGCCAGCAGCCAAGAAGCAGGGGGCTACAAAAACATTCAGTACTTC. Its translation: CASSQEAGGYKNIQYF.

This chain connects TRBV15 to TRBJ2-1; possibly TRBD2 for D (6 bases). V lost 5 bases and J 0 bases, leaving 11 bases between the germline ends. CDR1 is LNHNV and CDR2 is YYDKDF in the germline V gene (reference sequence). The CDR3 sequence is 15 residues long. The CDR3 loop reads CATSPRGNSYNEQFF. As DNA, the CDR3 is TGTGCCACCAGCCCACGGGGGAACTCCTACAATGAGCAGTTCTTC.

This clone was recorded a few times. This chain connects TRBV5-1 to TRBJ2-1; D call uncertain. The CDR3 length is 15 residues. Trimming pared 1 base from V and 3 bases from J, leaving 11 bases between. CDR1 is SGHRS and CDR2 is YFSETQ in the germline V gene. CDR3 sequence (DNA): TGCGCCAGCAGCTTGAACGTTGGGGACTACAATGAGCAGTTCTTC. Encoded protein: CASSLNVGDYNEQFF. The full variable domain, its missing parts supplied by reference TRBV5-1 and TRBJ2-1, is KAGVTQTPRYLIKTRGQQVTLSCSPISGHRSVSWYQQTPGQGLQFLFEYFSETQRNKGNFPGRFSGRQFSNSRSEMNVSTLELGDSALYLCASSLNVGDYNEQFFGPGTRLTVL.

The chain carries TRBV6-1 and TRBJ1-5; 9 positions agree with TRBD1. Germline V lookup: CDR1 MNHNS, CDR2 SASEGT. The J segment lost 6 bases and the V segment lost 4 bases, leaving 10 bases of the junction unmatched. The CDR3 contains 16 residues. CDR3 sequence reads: CASSVGGTGRFQPQHF. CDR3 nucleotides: TGTGCCAGCAGTGTTGGGGGGACAGGGAGGTTTCAGCCCCAGCATTTT.

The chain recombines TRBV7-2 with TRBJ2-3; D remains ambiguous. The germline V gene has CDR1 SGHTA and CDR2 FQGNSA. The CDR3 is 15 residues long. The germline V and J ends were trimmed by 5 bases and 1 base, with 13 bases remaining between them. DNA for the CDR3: TGTGCCAGCAGCCCTAATGGGCTAGGCACAGATACGCAGTATTTT. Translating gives CASSPNGLGTDTQYF.

The CDR3 is CACDRGGSYNEQFF. The CDR3 DNA follows: TGTGCCTGCGACAGGGGAGGGTCCTACAATGAGCAGTTCTTC. The chain links TRBV19 to TRBJ2-1, with D tentatively TRBD1 (8 bases). The germline gives CDR1 LNHDA, CDR2 SQIVND (reference sequence). V was pared by 11 bases and J by 1 base, with 15 bases between. This CDR3 spans 14 amino acids.

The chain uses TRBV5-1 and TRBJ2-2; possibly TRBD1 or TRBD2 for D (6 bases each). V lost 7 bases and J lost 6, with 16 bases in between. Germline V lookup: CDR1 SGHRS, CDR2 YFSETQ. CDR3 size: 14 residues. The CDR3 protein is CASSKGDSAGELFF. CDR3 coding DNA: TGCGCCAGCTCAAAGGGGGACTCCGCCGGGGAGCTGTTTTTT.

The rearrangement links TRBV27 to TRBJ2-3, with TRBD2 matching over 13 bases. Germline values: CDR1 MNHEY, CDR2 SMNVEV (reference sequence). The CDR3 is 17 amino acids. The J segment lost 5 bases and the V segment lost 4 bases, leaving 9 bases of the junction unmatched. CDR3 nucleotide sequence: TGTGCCAGCAGTTCAAGGACTAGCGGGGGTCGGGAAGATACGCAGTATTTT. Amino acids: CASSSRTSGGREDTQYF.

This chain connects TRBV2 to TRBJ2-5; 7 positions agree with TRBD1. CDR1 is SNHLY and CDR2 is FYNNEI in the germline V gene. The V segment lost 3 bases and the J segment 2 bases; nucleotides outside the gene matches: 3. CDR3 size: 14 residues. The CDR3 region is CASSDPGQQETQYF. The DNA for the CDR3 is TGTGCCAGCAGTGACCCGGGACAGCAAGAGACCCAGTACTTC. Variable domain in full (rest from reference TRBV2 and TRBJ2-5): EPEVTQTPSHQVTQMGQEVILRCVPISNHLYFYWYRQILGQKVEFLVSFYNNEISEKSEIFDDQFSVERPDGSNFTLKIRSTKLEDSAMYFCASSDPGQQETQYFGPGTRLLVL.

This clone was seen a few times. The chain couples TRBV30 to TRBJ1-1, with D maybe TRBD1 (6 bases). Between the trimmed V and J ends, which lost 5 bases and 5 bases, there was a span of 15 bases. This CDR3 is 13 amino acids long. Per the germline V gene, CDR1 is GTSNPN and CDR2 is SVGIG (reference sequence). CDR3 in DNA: TGTGCCTGGGGGGACACCGGGGAGACTGAAGCTTTCTTT. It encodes CAWGDTGETEAFF.

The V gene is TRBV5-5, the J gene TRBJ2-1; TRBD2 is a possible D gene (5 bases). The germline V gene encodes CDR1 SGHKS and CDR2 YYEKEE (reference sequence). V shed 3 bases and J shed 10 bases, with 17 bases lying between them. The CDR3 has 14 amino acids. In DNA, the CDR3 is TGTGCCAGCAGCTACGGACTTGGAACCAGCGAGCAGTTCTTC. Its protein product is CASSYGLGTSEQFF. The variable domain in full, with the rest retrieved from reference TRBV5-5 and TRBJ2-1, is DAGVTQSPTHLIKTRGQQVTLRCSPISGHKSVSWYQQVLGQGPQFIFQYYEKEERGRGNFPDRFSARQFPNYSSELNVNALLLGDSALYLCASSYGLGTSEQFFGPGTRLTVL.

The CDR3 region is CASSPRSTGNYGYTF. Here the CDR3 DNA reads TGTGCCAGCAGTCCACGATCGACAGGGAACTATGGCTACACCTTC. The chain links TRBV6-5 to TRBJ1-2; 7 bases are a match to TRBD1. CDR1 MNHEY and CDR2 SVGAGI come from the germline V gene. J was trimmed by 2 bases and V by 5 bases; bases with no gene match: 8. This CDR3 contains 15 residues.

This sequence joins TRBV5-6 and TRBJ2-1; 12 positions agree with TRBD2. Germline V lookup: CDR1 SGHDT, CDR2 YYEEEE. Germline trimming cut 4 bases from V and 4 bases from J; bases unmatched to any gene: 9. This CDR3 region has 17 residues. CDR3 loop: CASSAIRTSGGYNEQFF. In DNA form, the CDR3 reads TGTGCCAGCAGCGCCATTAGAACTAGCGGGGGGTACAATGAGCAGTTCTTC.

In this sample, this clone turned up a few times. CDR3 sequence: CASSYLGGGKTGNTEAFF. The CDR3 bases are TGTGCCAGCAGCTACCTCGGGGGGGGAAAAACGGGGAACACTGAAGCTTTCTTT. The rearrangement uses TRBV5-4 and TRBJ1-1; TRBD1 might be the D (5 bases). V was clipped by 3 bases and J by 1 base, with 22 bases between them. Germline CDR1 and CDR2: SGHNT and YYREEE (reference sequence). CDR3 length: 18 residues.

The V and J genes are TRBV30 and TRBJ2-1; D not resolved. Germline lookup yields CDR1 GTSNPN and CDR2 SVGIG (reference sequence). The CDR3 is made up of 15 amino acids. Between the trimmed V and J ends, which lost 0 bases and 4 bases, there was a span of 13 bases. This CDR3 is CAWSVLWVGYNEQFF. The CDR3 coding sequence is TGTGCCTGGAGTGTACTGTGGGTGGGGTACAATGAGCAGTTCTTC. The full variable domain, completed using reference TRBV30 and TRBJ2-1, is SQTIHQWPATLVQPVGSPLSLECTVEGTSNPNLYWYRQAAGRGLQLLFYSVGIGQISSEVPQNLSASRPQDRQFILSSKKLLLSDSGFYLCAWSVLWVGYNEQFFGPGTRLTVL.

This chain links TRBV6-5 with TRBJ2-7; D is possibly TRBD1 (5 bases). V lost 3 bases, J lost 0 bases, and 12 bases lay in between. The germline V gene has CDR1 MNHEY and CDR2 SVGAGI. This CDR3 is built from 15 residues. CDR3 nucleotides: TGTGCCAGCAGTTATAGCCAGGGTAGCTCCTACGAGCAGTACTTC. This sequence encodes CASSYSQGSSYEQYF.

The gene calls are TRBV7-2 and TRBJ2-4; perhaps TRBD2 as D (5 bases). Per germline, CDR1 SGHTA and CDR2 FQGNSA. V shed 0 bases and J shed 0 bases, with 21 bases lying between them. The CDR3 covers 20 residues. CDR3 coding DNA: TGTGCCAGCAGCTTAGCCATGGAGACGGGAACAGCCCTAGCCAAAAACATTCAGTACTTC. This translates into CASSLAMETGTALAKNIQYF.

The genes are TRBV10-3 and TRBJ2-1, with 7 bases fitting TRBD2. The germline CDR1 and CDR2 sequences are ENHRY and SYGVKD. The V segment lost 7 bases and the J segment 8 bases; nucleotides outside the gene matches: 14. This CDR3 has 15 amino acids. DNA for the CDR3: TGTGCCATCAACCCTGCGGCGGGGGAGGGGCATGAGCAGTTCTTC. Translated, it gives CAINPAAGEGHEQFF.

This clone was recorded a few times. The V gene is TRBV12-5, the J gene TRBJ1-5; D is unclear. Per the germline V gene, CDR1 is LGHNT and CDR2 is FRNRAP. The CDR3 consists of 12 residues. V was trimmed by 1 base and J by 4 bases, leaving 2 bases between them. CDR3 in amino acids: CASGLGNQPQHF. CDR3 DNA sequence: TGTGCTAGTGGTTTGGGGAATCAGCCCCAGCATTTT.

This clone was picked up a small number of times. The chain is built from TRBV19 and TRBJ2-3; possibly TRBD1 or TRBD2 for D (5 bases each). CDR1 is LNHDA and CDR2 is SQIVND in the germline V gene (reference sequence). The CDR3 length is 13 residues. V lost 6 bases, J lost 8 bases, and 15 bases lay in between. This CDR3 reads CASRTGAGGTQYF. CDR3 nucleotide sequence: TGTGCCAGTAGAACCGGGGCTGGGGGTACGCAGTATTTT.